This T cell receptor (beta chain) appears in the sequencing data of a study of cytomegalovirus exposure and HLA in healthy donors. Study-wide background: Unique TCRs from HLA-typed donors, 65 million to 85 million of them, were held in an early data release. Whole-study results and caveats: Researchers reported from a later analysis that most CMV-associated TCR beta chains appeared HLA-restricted.

These donors, healthy bone marrow donors, were studied. Germline V lookup: CDR1 SGHTA, CDR2 FQGNSA. V was clipped by 6 bases and J by 4 bases; unmatched bases: 7. The CDR3 covers 15 residues. The PCR was carried out with 60 Vbeta primers and 13 Jbeta primers. As processed by the authors: In a later analysis, around 11 million of about 80 million unique beta chains occurred in at least two donors. The protocol was immunoSEQ multiplex PCR, while the TCRdb copy is restricted to in-frame clones and leaves out a portion. Clone size and V and J calls were adopted from that table, with D and trimming inferred from the DNA. The sample includes 100,000 or so clones, less than 65% seen only once; the top ten take 4.5% to 5.5%. Note on this clone: Antigen specificity is unknown.

The gene calls are TRBV7-2 and TRBJ2-1, with 9 bases that match TRBD1. Sequencing was performed on PBMCs. This clonotype originated in a woman in her twenties or thirties in good health and CMV-seropositive. The CDR3: CASSPTGGRYNEQFF. CDR3 bases: TGTGCCAGCAGTCCGACAGGGGGTAGGTACAATGAGCAGTTCTTC. Variable domain in full (rest from reference TRBV7-2 and TRBJ2-1): GAGVSQSPSNKVTEKGKDVELRCDPISGHTALYWYRQSLGQGLEFLIYFQGNSAPDKSGLPSDRFSAERTGGSVSTLTIQRTQQEDSAVYLCASSPTGGRYNEQFFGPGTRLTVL.